The next 25 T cell receptor beta chains were all read from a single sample in a study of technical replicates of blood from a few donors. Repertoires were generated with immunoSEQ multiplex PCR, while TCRdb's copy carries only in-frame clones and drops some. The table includes around 92,000 clones, approximately 95% detected once. The specimen was T cells isolated from PBMCs. Receptor source: a human donor in good health.

The rearrangement links TRBV10-2 to TRBJ2-7; no firm D call. V lost 7 bases and J lost 7, with 23 bases in between. The germline V gene has CDR1 WSHSY and CDR2 SAAADI. This CDR3 has 15 residues. The CDR3 bases are TGCGCCAGCACACGCCGGTTGCGTGCGGTTGGGGAGCAGTACTTC. Its protein product is CASTRRLRAVGEQYF.

This chain links TRBV6-6 with TRBJ2-7, with TRBD1 as a possible D gene (6 bases). This CDR3 is built from 13 residues. Germline V gene lookup returns CDR1 MNHNY and CDR2 SVGAGI (reference sequence). The V end was cut by 0 bases, the J end by 4 bases, with 7 bases between. The CDR3 protein is CASSYSTGYEQYF. DNA of the CDR3: TGTGCCAGCAGTTACTCGACAGGATACGAGCAGTACTTC.

This chain uses TRBV2 with TRBJ2-3; no reliable D call. Germline CDR1 and CDR2: SNHLY and FYNNEI. This CDR3 has 15 amino acids. V was trimmed by 2 bases and J by 0 bases, leaving 9 bases between them. The CDR3 sequence is CASSELKTSTDTQYF. CDR3 bases: TGTGCCAGCAGTGAACTGAAGACTAGCACAGATACGCAGTATTTT.

The V call is TRBV9, the J call TRBJ2-2; D is ambiguous. Germline CDR1 SGDLS, CDR2 YYNGEE. This CDR3 spans 14 amino acids. The V end was cut by 0 bases, the J end by 1 base, with 4 bases between. In DNA, the CDR3 is TGTGCCAGCAGCGTAGACGGGAACACCGGGGAGCTGTTTTTT. Residues: CASSVDGNTGELFF.

Here the CDR3 DNA reads TGTGCCAGCAGCTTGGCCGGACAGGGAGAGACCCAGTACTTC. Protein: CASSLAGQGETQYF. This chain connects TRBV5-6 to TRBJ2-5, with TRBD1 identical over 8 bases. CDR1 and CDR2 from the germline V gene are SGHDT and YYEEEE. This CDR3 has 14 residues. The V and J ends lost 0 bases and 4 bases, in that order; junction bases with no gene match: 2.

The gene calls are TRBV10-3 and TRBJ1-1, with unresolved D. CDR1 is ENHRY, CDR2 SYGVKD, per germline. The V end lost 0 bases, the J end lost 4 bases, and 12 bases lay between the germline ends. This CDR3 is built from 15 residues. The CDR3 loop reads CAISESRRLGTEAFF. Here the CDR3 DNA reads TGTGCCATCAGTGAGTCGAGGCGGCTGGGCACTGAAGCTTTCTTT.

The gene calls are TRBV27 and TRBJ2-7, with no clear D. Trimming stripped 5 bases from V and 2 bases from J, with 13 bases between. The length of the CDR3 is 14 residues. Germline V gene lookup returns CDR1 MNHEY and CDR2 SMNVEV (reference sequence). The CDR3 coding sequence is TGTGCCAGCAGTCGAGGCACCCGGGCCTACGAGCAGTACTTC. This sequence encodes CASSRGTRAYEQYF.

CDR3 nucleotide sequence: TGTGCCAGCAGCAAACTAGCGTGGGAGACCCAGTACTTC. Translation gives CASSKLAWETQYF. The chain couples TRBV28 to TRBJ2-5; 7 positions match TRBD2. The CDR3 spans 13 residues. The germline V gene has CDR1 MDHEN and CDR2 SYDVKM. J gave up 5 bases and V 6 bases, and 6 bases lay outside the gene matches.

This chain connects TRBV2 to TRBJ2-2, with 12 bases matching TRBD2. CDR3 length equals 17 residues. Germline assignment: CDR1 SNHLY and CDR2 FYNNEI. Trimming removed 3 bases from V and 4 bases from J; junction bases left unmatched: 6. The CDR3 sequence is CASSDDTSGRPTGELFF. CDR3 sequence (DNA): TGTGCCAGCAGTGACGATACTAGCGGGAGGCCCACCGGGGAGCTGTTTTTT.

The chain recombines TRBV6-4 with TRBJ2-1, with D possibly being TRBD1 (6 bases). CDR3 length: 15 amino acids. V was clipped by 5 bases and J by 5 bases, with 16 bases between them. CDR1 is MRHNA, CDR2 SNTAGT, per germline. The CDR3 DNA is TGTGCCAGCAGTTCATGGACCTCAGGGGACAATGAGCAGTTCTTC. This gives the protein CASSSWTSGDNEQFF.

This clone came up once. The rearrangement links TRBV7-2 to TRBJ1-5; D uncertain. The V gene's germline CDR1 is SGHTA and CDR2 FQGNSA. The CDR3 has 13 residues. Trimming left V 5 bases short and J 4 bases short, with 9 bases between. In nucleotides, the CDR3 is TGTGCCAGCAGCCAACAGAGAAATCAGCCCCAGCATTTT. Translation: CASSQQRNQPQHF.

The chain recombines TRBV2 with TRBJ2-7, with D perhaps matching TRBD2 (5 bases). The CDR3 runs to 15 residues. Germline-derived CDR1 and CDR2 are SNHLY and FYNNEI. The V end was cut by 7 bases, the J end by 12 bases, with 28 bases between. CDR3 nucleotides: TGTGCCAGCACCGTCGGGGTGGCAGGTCCCTCCGAGACGTACTTC. It yields the protein CASTVGVAGPSETYF. The full variable domain, rest sourced from reference TRBV2 and TRBJ2-7, is EPEVTQTPSHQVTQMGQEVILRCVPISNHLYFYWYRQILGQKVEFLVSFYNNEISEKSEIFDDQFSVERPDGSNFTLKIRSTKLEDSAMYFCASTVGVAGPSETYFGPGTRLTVT.

The chain is built from TRBV19 and TRBJ2-7; TRBD1 aligns across 7 bases. The CDR3 has 15 amino acids. Per the germline V gene, CDR1 is LNHDA and CDR2 is SQIVND (reference sequence). Trimming cost V 3 bases and J 6 bases; bases outside gene matches: 11. The CDR3 bases are TGTGCCAGTAGTATTAGGGGGACAGCTCACTCCGAGCAGTACTTC. Translated: CASSIRGTAHSEQYF.

The gene calls are TRBV5-1 and TRBJ2-2; 13 bases map to TRBD2. Per the germline V gene, CDR1 is SGHRS and CDR2 is YFSETQ. The V segment lost 4 bases and the J segment 6 bases; nucleotides outside the gene matches: 3. The CDR3 sequence is 15 residues long. The CDR3 sequence is CASSAGLAGPGELFF. The CDR3 bases are TGCGCCAGCAGCGCGGGACTAGCGGGACCCGGGGAGCTGTTTTTT.

This chain uses TRBV5-1 with TRBJ1-1; TRBD1 might be the D (5 bases). The germline V and J ends were trimmed by 0 bases and 3 bases, with 12 bases remaining between them. This CDR3 region has 15 residues. Looked up from germline, CDR1 is SGHRS and CDR2 is YFSETQ. The CDR3 spells CASSLDLGADTEAFF. In nucleotides, the CDR3 is TGCGCCAGCAGCTTGGACCTTGGGGCGGACACTGAAGCTTTCTTT.

The chain combines TRBV27 with TRBJ2-7, with D perhaps TRBD1 (6 bases). Germline CDR1 reads MNHEY; CDR2 reads SMNVEV (reference sequence). The CDR3 has 14 amino acids. V was trimmed by 3 bases and J by 4 bases, leaving 13 bases between them. CDR3 DNA sequence: TGTGCCAGCAGTTTTACCGGGACAACGTACGAGCAGTACTTC. Amino acid sequence: CASSFTGTTYEQYF.

This chain links TRBV11-3 with TRBJ1-3; no firm D call. The CDR3 loop spans 16 amino acids. Trimming removed 0 bases from V and 0 bases from J, with 9 bases in between. Germline V gene sequence: CDR1 SGHNT, CDR2 YENEEA. The CDR3 reads CASSLERWSSGNTIYF. CDR3 DNA sequence: TGTGCCAGCAGCTTAGAACGGTGGAGCTCTGGAAACACCATATATTTT.

The rearrangement joins TRBV4-1 to TRBJ1-6; D not certain. Germline CDR1 MGHRA, CDR2 YSYEKL. V was clipped by 4 bases and J by 7 bases, with 11 bases between them. This CDR3 has 14 amino acids. The CDR3 nucleotides read TGCGCCAGCAGCCTTTTGGGAGGGAATTCACCCCTCCACTTT. Protein: CASSLLGGNSPLHF.

The chain joins TRBV19 to TRBJ2-7; perhaps TRBD2 as D (5 bases). In germline, CDR1 is LNHDA, CDR2 SQIVND (reference sequence). V dropped 5 bases and J dropped 0 bases, with 11 bases sitting between them. The CDR3 totals 14 residues. The CDR3 spells CASSAGLDSYEQYF. The CDR3 DNA reads as TGTGCCAGTAGTGCCGGACTGGACTCCTACGAGCAGTACTTC.

The chain couples TRBV11-1 to TRBJ2-5; a possible D gene is TRBD1 (6 bases). Trimming left V 4 bases short and J 0 bases short, with 12 bases between. The length of the CDR3 is 15 residues. CDR1 and CDR2 from the germline V gene are SGHAT and FQDESV (reference sequence). CDR3 DNA: TGTGCCAGCAGCTACCAACAGGGCCACCAAGAGACCCAGTACTTC. Translation: CASSYQQGHQETQYF.

The count of this clone is one. V usage is TRBV4-2 and J usage is TRBJ2-2; TRBD2 matches 12 bases. Germline loops: CDR1 LGHNA, CDR2 YNFKEQ. With V trimmed by 0 bases and J by 6 bases, 5 bases remained unmatched. The CDR3 has 17 amino acids. CDR3 sequence: CASSQDSLAGGPGELFF. The CDR3 region has the DNA TGTGCCAGCAGCCAAGATAGCCTAGCGGGAGGGCCCGGGGAGCTGTTTTTT.

This rearrangement joins TRBV5-1 to TRBJ1-6; 7 nucleotides align to TRBD1. Losses at the gene ends were 0 bases for V and 8 bases for J; bases not matched to a gene: 8. The CDR3 runs 16 residues. The germline V gene has CDR1 SGHRS and CDR2 YFSETQ. The CDR3 DNA follows: TGCGCCAGCAGCTTGGAAGAAAGGGGGCGTGATTCACCCCTCCACTTT. This codes for CASSLEERGRDSPLHF.

This clone was found once. The CDR3 protein is CASTRGRYNEQFF. Written as DNA, the CDR3 is TGTGCCAGCACGCGGGGGCGATACAATGAGCAGTTCTTC. The V gene is TRBV6-5, the J gene TRBJ2-1; maybe TRBD2 (7 bases). This CDR3 has 13 residues. Trimming left V 7 bases short and J 4 bases short, with 11 bases between. CDR1 and CDR2 from the germline V gene are MNHEY and SVGAGI.

V usage is TRBV28 and J usage is TRBJ2-1, with 8 bases that match TRBD1. The V gene's germline CDR1 is MDHEN and CDR2 SYDVKM. The V gene end was trimmed by 7 bases and the J gene end by 6 bases; junction bases not matched to a gene: 14. The CDR3 has 16 amino acids. The CDR3 loop is CASIPLRGRVLNEQFF. As DNA, the CDR3 is TGTGCCAGCATTCCACTCAGGGGGCGGGTCCTCAATGAGCAGTTCTTC.

The chain couples TRBV6-1 to TRBJ1-2, with 8 bases lining up with TRBD1. The J segment lost 7 bases and the V segment lost 6 bases, leaving 7 bases of the junction unmatched. Germline CDR1 and CDR2: MNHNS and SASEGT. This CDR3 is built from 13 residues. CDR3: CASSPDRVGGYTF. CDR3 DNA: TGTGCCAGCAGCCCGGACAGGGTGGGTGGCTACACCTTC.